What follows are 29 T cell receptor beta chains derived from one specimen sequenced in a study of cytomegalovirus exposure and HLA in healthy donors. The PCR was carried out with 60 Vbeta primers and 13 Jbeta primers. Sequencing was performed with immunoSEQ multiplex PCR; in TCRdb, only in-frame clones are kept and a portion is missing. This sample has 200,000 to 250,000 clones; about 80% occur once, and the top ten carry 0.5% to 0.7%. The source material was PBMCs. These receptors were taken from a woman in her forties in good health and CMV-seronegative.

The chain uses TRBV6-5 and TRBJ1-2, with a tentative D call TRBD1 (5 bases). Trimming removed 6 bases from V and 8 bases from J, with 19 bases in between. The CDR3 extends over 14 amino acids. The germline gives CDR1 MNHEY, CDR2 SVGAGI. The CDR3 protein is CASRTRDGTMGYTF. In nucleotides, the CDR3 is TGTGCCAGCAGAACGCGGGACGGAACTATGGGCTACACCTTC.

The chain is built from TRBV13 and TRBJ2-7; 11 nucleotides match TRBD2. The CDR3 is made up of 15 amino acids. The V segment lost 8 bases and the J segment 1 base; nucleotides outside the gene matches: 7. CDR1 is PRHDT, CDR2 FYEKMQ, per germline (reference sequence). The CDR3 nucleotides read TGTGCCAGCCGGGGTACTAGCGGGGGTTCCTACGAGCAGTACTTC. Its protein product is CASRGTSGGSYEQYF.

This chain links TRBV2 with TRBJ2-5; 7 bases agree with TRBD2. The V gene's germline CDR1 is SNHLY and CDR2 FYNNEI. The CDR3 consists of 13 residues. V lost 5 bases to trimming and J lost 5 bases; unmatched junction nucleotides: 5. The CDR3 sequence is CASSLGLDETQYF. CDR3 coding DNA: TGTGCCAGCAGTCTAGGACTAGATGAGACCCAGTACTTC.

CDR3 residues: CASSQEGSGLTYEQYF. The CDR3, as DNA: TGTGCCAGCAGCCAAGAGGGATCGGGACTAACCTACGAGCAGTACTTC. The chain uses TRBV4-2 and TRBJ2-7; 7 bases are shared with TRBD2. Germline CDR1 is LGHNA and CDR2 is YNFKEQ. There are 16 residues in the CDR3. V trimming: 0 bases; J trimming: 2 bases; junction bases outside the gene matches: 7.

This clone was seen a single time. The chain combines TRBV5-4 with TRBJ2-7; 7 nucleotides line up with TRBD1. Germline V gene lookup returns CDR1 SGHNT and CDR2 YYREEE (reference sequence). With V trimmed by 0 bases and J by 4 bases, 4 bases remained unmatched. The CDR3 length is 14 residues. The CDR3 region is CASSLGQGPYEQYF. CDR3 coding DNA: TGTGCCAGCAGCTTGGGACAGGGACCTTACGAGCAGTACTTC.

This CDR3 reads CASSELAGGLNTGELFF. The CDR3 coding sequence is TGTGCCAGCAGTGAATTAGCGGGGGGGTTGAACACCGGGGAGCTGTTTTTT. V is TRBV6-1 and J is TRBJ2-2; 11 bases map to TRBD2. Germline V lookup: CDR1 MNHNS, CDR2 SASEGT. V was pared by 2 bases and J by 1 base, with 3 bases of the junction left unmatched. The CDR3 loop spans 17 amino acids.

The chain is built from TRBV18 and TRBJ1-3; D unclear. V lost 2 bases and J lost 4, with 15 bases in between. Germline V gene data show CDR1 as KGHSH and CDR2 as LQKENI. This CDR3 comprises 16 residues. The CDR3 sequence: CASSPRTNQLGNTIYF. DNA for the CDR3: TGTGCCAGCTCACCAAGGACTAATCAGCTGGGAAACACCATATATTTT.

The chain joins TRBV19 to TRBJ1-2; 7 bases are a match to TRBD1. Germline loops: CDR1 LNHDA, CDR2 SQIVND (reference sequence). J gave up 2 bases and V 5 bases, and 5 bases lay outside the gene matches. This CDR3 has 14 residues. The DNA for the CDR3 is TGTGCCAGTAGTTTGGGGACAGCCAACTATGGCTACACCTTC. It yields the protein CASSLGTANYGYTF.

CDR3 DNA sequence: TGTGCCAGCAGCCCTAAAGAGACCCAGTACTTC. Translation gives CASSPKETQYF. J is TRBJ2-5 and V is TRBV7-6; D is unclear. The CDR3 totals 11 residues. Per germline, CDR1 SGHVS and CDR2 FNYEAQ. Trimming left V 5 bases short and J 3 bases short, with 4 bases between. Supplemented by reference TRBV7-6 and TRBJ2-5, the full variable domain reads GAGVSQSPRYKVTKRGQDVALRCDPISGHVSLYWYRQALGQGPEFLTYFNYEAQQDKSGLPNDRFSAERPEGSISTLTIQRTEQRDSAMYRCASSPKETQYFGPGTRLLVL.

This clone was picked up a small number of times. The chain uses TRBV4-3 and TRBJ1-6, with TRBD1 as a possible D gene (6 bases). V lost 2 bases and J 10 bases, leaving 12 bases between the germline ends. The CDR3 totals 14 residues. Germline V gives CDR1 LGHNA, CDR2 YSLEER. The DNA for the CDR3 is TGCGCCAGCAGCCAACCGGACAGAGACTCACCCCTCCACTTT. This encodes CASSQPDRDSPLHF.

The CDR3 DNA sequence: TGCGCCAGCAGTGAGTTCGAGAGAGGGGGATCCTACAATGAGCAGTTCTTC. As protein: CASSEFERGGSYNEQFF. The chain recombines TRBV10-1 with TRBJ2-1; weak D call: TRBD1 (6 bases). CDR1 is WNHNN and CDR2 is SYGVQD in the germline V gene (reference sequence). Trimming took off 1 base at V and 1 base at J, with 14 bases between the two ends. The CDR3 totals 17 residues.

J is TRBJ2-7 and V is TRBV5-4; 8 positions agree with TRBD1. The CDR3 extends over 14 amino acids. The ends lost 4 bases at V and 2 bases at J; junction bases unmatched: 5. Germline CDR1 SGHNT, CDR2 YYREEE (reference sequence). This CDR3 is CASSRTGLTYEQYF. In DNA, the CDR3 is TGTGCCAGCAGCAGGACAGGGTTAACCTACGAGCAGTACTTC.

In this sample, this clone turned up once. The chain links TRBV11-3 to TRBJ1-2; possibly TRBD1 for D (5 bases). CDR3 length: 16 amino acids. Germline loops: CDR1 SGHNT, CDR2 YENEEA. V lost 0 bases and J 5 bases, leaving 16 bases between the germline ends. The DNA of the CDR3 is TGTGCCAGCAGCTTAGATGAGGAGGGGACGATTTATGGCTACACCTTC. It specifies CASSLDEEGTIYGYTF. The full variable domain, with the rest looked up from reference TRBV11-3 and TRBJ1-2, is EAGVVQSPRYKIIEKKQPVAFWCNPISGHNTLYWYLQNLGQGPELLIRYENEEAVDDSQLPKDRFSAERLKGVDSTLKIQPAELGDSAVYLCASSLDEEGTIYGYTFGSGTRLTVV.

This sequence joins TRBV6-4 and TRBJ2-3; unclear D gene. This CDR3 spans 12 amino acids. Germline CDR1 reads MRHNA; CDR2 reads SNTAGT. Trimming took 2 bases from V and 3 from J, leaving 3 bases between them. CDR3 coding DNA: TGTGCCAGCAGTGACCAAACAGATACGCAGTATTTT. It yields the protein CASSDQTDTQYF.

The rearrangement links TRBV5-6 to TRBJ1-3; possibly TRBD1 for D (5 bases). The germline gives CDR1 SGHDT, CDR2 YYEEEE. V dropped 4 bases and J dropped 4 bases, with 12 bases sitting between them. The CDR3 is 14 amino acids. The CDR3 spells CASSEGVYGNTIYF. The CDR3 DNA is TGTGCCAGCAGCGAAGGGGTATACGGAAACACCATATATTTT.

The rearrangement links TRBV27 to TRBJ1-1; D is perhaps TRBD1 (5 bases). This CDR3 is 15 amino acids long. CDR1 is MNHEY and CDR2 is SMNVEV in the germline V gene (reference sequence). V lost 0 bases and J lost 11, with 19 bases in between. The CDR3: CASSLSGVWGSGAFF. CDR3 bases: TGTGCCAGCAGTTTATCGGGTGTCTGGGGCTCCGGGGCTTTCTTT.

This clone was recorded a few times. This CDR3 reads CASSHRGGTHEQYF. The CDR3 coding sequence is TGTGCCAGCAGCCACAGGGGGGGGACCCACGAGCAGTACTTC. V gene TRBV27 combines with J gene TRBJ2-7; D perhaps matches TRBD1 (8 bases). The CDR3 covers 14 residues. The V end lost 6 bases, the J end lost 5 bases, and 17 bases lay between the germline ends. Germline lookup yields CDR1 MNHEY and CDR2 SMNVEV (reference sequence).

This chain connects TRBV4-2 to TRBJ1-2; TRBD1 aligns across 7 bases. CDR1 LGHNA and CDR2 YNFKEQ come from the germline V gene. The CDR3 runs to 13 residues. With V trimmed by 4 bases and J by 6 bases, 5 bases remained unmatched. The CDR3 protein is CASSLRGTDGYTF. In DNA form, the CDR3 reads TGTGCCAGCAGCCTCCGTGGGACAGATGGCTACACCTTC.

This clone was found a few times. The rearrangement uses TRBV6-1 and TRBJ1-5; the D is unclear. With 8 bases removed from V and 1 base from J, the gap between germline ends came to 9 bases. The CDR3 length is 13 residues. Germline V gives CDR1 MNHNS, CDR2 SASEGT. The CDR3 nucleotides read TGTGCCAGCCGCGCACCAAGCAATCAGCCCCAGCATTTT. It translates to CASRAPSNQPQHF.

CDR3 loop: CASSFGDPQYEQYF. DNA for the CDR3: TGTGCCAGCAGCTTCGGGGATCCCCAGTACGAGCAGTACTTC. This chain links TRBV5-6 with TRBJ2-7; TRBD2 is a possible D gene (5 bases). CDR1 and CDR2 from the germline V gene are SGHDT and YYEEEE. The CDR3 consists of 14 residues. The V end was cut by 2 bases, the J end by 4 bases, with 13 bases between.

This chain joins TRBV5-5 and TRBJ2-1; TRBD2 aligns across 7 bases. CDR1 is SGHKS and CDR2 is YYEKEE in the germline V gene (reference sequence). Trimming at V came to 4 bases and at J to 8 bases, leaving 12 bases not matched to a gene. This CDR3 is built from 15 residues. The CDR3 DNA sequence: TGTGCCAGCAGCCCCCTGGGGGGGGAATGGGATGAGCAGTTCTTC. Translating it yields CASSPLGGEWDEQFF.

V is TRBV5-1 and J is TRBJ1-4; no reliable D call. Trimming took 4 bases from V and 0 from J, leaving 10 bases between them. Germline lookup yields CDR1 SGHRS and CDR2 YFSETQ. The CDR3 extends over 15 amino acids. CDR3 in DNA: TGCGCCAGCAGCACCGGAGGGACAACTAATGAAAAACTGTTTTTT. Residues: CASSTGGTTNEKLFF.

The chain links TRBV6-5 to TRBJ2-7; D possibly corresponds to TRBD2 (5 bases). The CDR3 totals 12 residues. Germline CDR1 and CDR2: MNHEY and SVGAGI. The germline V and J ends were trimmed by 0 bases and 5 bases, with 5 bases remaining between them. The CDR3 sequence: CASSYSRDEQYF. Written as DNA, the CDR3 is TGTGCCAGCAGTTACTCGAGGGACGAGCAGTACTTC.

The genes are TRBV28 and TRBJ2-1; 13 bases line up with TRBD2. Germline-derived CDR1 and CDR2 are MDHEN and SYDVKM. The CDR3 runs 16 residues. V gave up 5 bases and J gave up 6 bases; unmatched junction bases: 7. CDR3 sequence reads: CASSAILAGGPNEQFF. The DNA of the CDR3 is TGTGCCAGCAGTGCCATACTAGCGGGGGGGCCCAATGAGCAGTTCTTC. Full variable domain (rest looked up from reference TRBV28 and TRBJ2-1): DVKVTQSSRYLVKRTGEKVFLECVQDMDHENMFWYRQDPGLGLRLIYFSYDVKMKEKGDIPEGYSVSREKKERFSLILESASTNQTSMYLCASSAILAGGPNEQFFGPGTRLTVL.

Only one count was recorded for this clone. The genes are TRBV9 and TRBJ2-5, with D perhaps TRBD1 (7 bases). This CDR3 is built from 13 residues. Looked up from germline, CDR1 is SGDLS and CDR2 is YYNGEE. V gave up 3 bases and J gave up 8 bases, with 14 bases separating them. The CDR3 protein is CASSAPGGNTQYF. The CDR3 coding sequence is TGTGCCAGCAGCGCTCCAGGGGGGAATACCCAGTACTTC.

CDR3 loop: CASSPGGRADEAFF. CDR3 nucleotides: TGTGCCAGCAGCCCGGGGGGCAGGGCGGATGAAGCTTTCTTT. J is TRBJ1-1 and V is TRBV6-5; D might be TRBD1 (6 bases). Germline CDR1 is MNHEY and CDR2 is SVGAGI. Trimming removed 6 bases at V and 7 bases at J, with 18 bases between. CDR3 length: 14 residues.

This clone appeared once. The J gene is TRBJ2-7, the V gene TRBV7-9; D is perhaps TRBD2 (5 bases). The V end lost 1 base, the J end lost 7 bases, and 14 bases lay between the germline ends. This CDR3 contains 14 residues. Germline V CDR1 and CDR2: SEHNR, FQNEAQ (reference sequence). CDR3 nucleotides: TGTGCCAGCAGCTTAGTTGACTGGCGAGGGGAGCAGTACTTC. It yields the protein CASSLVDWRGEQYF.

This sequence joins TRBV25-1 and TRBJ2-3, with D perhaps matching TRBD1 (5 bases). Germline V gives CDR1 MGHDK, CDR2 SYGVNS. Trimming left V 1 base short and J 5 bases short, with 13 bases between. This CDR3 spans 15 amino acids. The CDR3 loop is CASSELNRPGDTQYF. The DNA of the CDR3 is TGTGCCAGCAGTGAATTGAACAGGCCGGGAGATACGCAGTATTTT.

The rearrangement joins TRBV6-1 to TRBJ1-6; 7 bases map to TRBD1. The V and J ends lost 6 bases and 1 base, in that order; junction bases with no gene match: 0. CDR1 is MNHNS and CDR2 is SASEGT in the germline V gene. The CDR3 has 14 residues. The CDR3 nucleotides read TGTGCCAGCAGACAGGGGTCCTATAATTCACCCCTCCACTTT. Residues: CASRQGSYNSPLHF.